A single sample gave rise to the 30 T cell receptor beta chains below, sequenced in a study of blood T cell repertoires in COVID-19. The table came from immunoSEQ multiplex PCR; TCRdb's copy has only in-frame clones and leaves some out. The sample lists around 35,000 clones, roughly 86% occurring once. Sequenced input: peripheral blood. All receptors derive from a man aged 70 or older with acute or convalescent COVID-19.

The rearrangement links TRBV30 to TRBJ2-7; TRBD1 is a possible D gene (6 bases). The CDR3 is 12 amino acids. Germline V gene data show CDR1 as GTSNPN and CDR2 as SVGIG (reference sequence). The ends were cut back, 5 bases at V and 0 bases at J, with 8 bases in the middle. CDR3 nucleotides: TGTGCCTGGGGGGACAACTCCTACGAGCAGTACTTC. Its translation is CAWGDNSYEQYF.

V gene TRBV27 combines with J gene TRBJ2-3, with D possibly matching TRBD2 (6 bases). The CDR3 sequence is 13 residues long. Germline V CDR1 and CDR2: MNHEY, SMNVEV (reference sequence). Trimming removed 3 bases at V and 5 bases at J, with 9 bases between. The CDR3 DNA is TGTGCCAGCAGTTTGTGGGGAGGAGATACGCAGTATTTT. Residues: CASSLWGGDTQYF.

V is TRBV9 and J is TRBJ2-7, with 8 bases lining up with TRBD2. The CDR3 loop spans 18 amino acids. V dropped 4 bases and J dropped 1; count of bases not matched to a gene: 16. Germline V CDR1 and CDR2: SGDLS, YYNGEE. The CDR3 here is CASSPRTSTWGGSYEQYF. The CDR3 DNA reads TGTGCCAGCAGCCCGCGGACTAGCACTTGGGGCGGGTCCTACGAGCAGTACTTC.

The rearrangement joins TRBV7-9 to TRBJ1-1; TRBD1 might be the D (6 bases). The germline V gene encodes CDR1 SEHNR and CDR2 FQNEAQ (reference sequence). V dropped 6 bases and J dropped 1 base, with 18 bases sitting between them. The CDR3 contains 16 residues. This CDR3 is CASSPGPGQRNTEAFF. DNA for the CDR3: TGTGCCAGCAGTCCTGGCCCCGGACAGCGGAACACTGAAGCTTTCTTT.

The V call is TRBV6-5, the J call TRBJ2-3; D gene ambiguous. Per germline, CDR1 MNHEY and CDR2 SVGAGI. CDR3 length: 13 residues. Trimming stripped 3 bases from V and 5 bases from J, with 9 bases between. The CDR3 nucleotides are TGTGCCAGCAGTTATGGTCGAGAAGATACGCAGTATTTT. Encoded protein: CASSYGREDTQYF.

The CDR3 loop is CASSFSRQGGQGEKLFF. As DNA, the CDR3 is TGTGCCAGCAGTTTTTCCCGACAGGGGGGACAGGGCGAAAAACTGTTTTTT. The chain carries TRBV28 and TRBJ1-4; 9 nucleotides line up with TRBD1. The CDR3 length is 17 residues. CDR1 is MDHEN and CDR2 is SYDVKM in the germline V gene. The V gene end was trimmed by 3 bases and the J gene end by 8 bases; junction bases not matched to a gene: 13.

This clone was picked up one time. V and J are TRBV11-1 and TRBJ1-5; D might be TRBD1 (5 bases). Germline V lookup: CDR1 SGHAT, CDR2 FQDESV (reference sequence). The CDR3 spans 14 residues. V lost 5 bases and J 6 bases, leaving 14 bases between the germline ends. CDR3 in DNA: TGTGCCAGCAGCCGCGACAGCTGCGGTCAGCCCCAGCATTTT. Protein product: CASSRDSCGQPQHF.

The chain recombines TRBV3-1 (or the pseudogene TRBV3-2) with TRBJ1-2, with 7 bases aligning to TRBD1. The CDR3 runs 16 residues. V trimming: 4 bases; J trimming: 6 bases; junction bases outside the gene matches: 14. The germline V gene has CDR1 LGHDT and CDR2 YNNKEL (reference sequence). DNA for the CDR3: TGTGCCAGCAGCCCTCCAACCGGGACAGCGGGGGATGGCTACACCTTC. Encoded protein: CASSPPTGTAGDGYTF.

The chain recombines TRBV7-9 with TRBJ1-3; D uncertain. V dropped 5 bases and J dropped 4 bases, with 15 bases sitting between them. This CDR3 has 15 amino acids. Germline CDR1 SEHNR, CDR2 FQNEAQ (reference sequence). The CDR3 reads CASSPDGRGGNTIYF. The CDR3 bases are TGTGCCAGCAGCCCCGACGGCCGAGGAGGAAACACCATATATTTT.

The V and J genes are TRBV5-8 and TRBJ2-2, with D unclear. Germline CDR1 SGHTS, CDR2 YDEGEE. The CDR3 length is 14 residues. The germline V and J ends were trimmed by 2 bases and 3 bases, with 8 bases remaining between them. The CDR3 bases are TGTGCCAGCAGCTTCATAGCAGACACCGGGGAGCTGTTTTTT. Protein: CASSFIADTGELFF.

This clone was seen a single time. The chain joins TRBV6-5 to TRBJ2-7, with 7 bases matching TRBD1. CDR3 length equals 15 residues. With V trimmed by 6 bases and J by 3 bases, 11 bases remained unmatched. Germline V gene lookup returns CDR1 MNHEY and CDR2 SVGAGI. CDR3 DNA: TGTGCCAGCAGCCGGCCGGGACAGAGCTTCTACGAGCAGTACTTC. It codes for CASSRPGQSFYEQYF.

This clone was seen just once. V gene TRBV5-8 combines with J gene TRBJ2-7, with D possibly being TRBD1 (6 bases). V was cut by 4 bases and J by 1 base, with 21 bases left in between. The length of the CDR3 is 17 residues. CDR1 and CDR2 from the germline V gene are SGHTS and YDEGEE. CDR3 DNA sequence: TGTGCCAGCAGCCCTCGGCTAGGGGGACCCTCTTCCTACGAGCAGTACTTC. Residues: CASSPRLGGPSSYEQYF.

The DNA of the CDR3 is TGTGCCAGCAGTGAAGAGAGAGGGTCCACAGATACGCAGTATTTT. This translates into CASSEERGSTDTQYF. This chain joins TRBV6-1 and TRBJ2-3; D perhaps matches TRBD2 (5 bases). CDR3 length: 15 amino acids. The germline gives CDR1 MNHNS, CDR2 SASEGT. With 1 base removed from V and 2 bases from J, the gap between germline ends came to 10 bases.

The chain uses TRBV30 and TRBJ2-1, with TRBD1 matching 9 bases. From germline, CDR1 is GTSNPN and CDR2 SVGIG (reference sequence). With 1 base clipped from V and 8 bases from J, the junction kept 6 bases outside the gene matches. The CDR3 length is 14 residues. CDR3 sequence reads: CAWSAGQGYDEQFF. CDR3 in DNA: TGTGCCTGGAGTGCCGGACAGGGGTACGATGAGCAGTTCTTC.

This clone was seen just once. The rearrangement joins TRBV4-2 to TRBJ1-4, with D possibly matching TRBD1 (6 bases). The CDR3 has 15 amino acids. V lost 4 bases, J lost 4 bases, and 13 bases lay in between. Germline V gives CDR1 LGHNA, CDR2 YNFKEQ. The CDR3 DNA follows: TGTGCCAGCAGCCTGAACAGGGCAGATAATGAAAAACTGTTTTTT. This encodes CASSLNRADNEKLFF.

The rearrangement links TRBV28 to TRBJ2-7; 12 bases match TRBD2. Unmatched junction bases numbered 15, after V lost 6 bases and J lost 12 bases. The CDR3 has 15 residues. CDR1 MDHEN and CDR2 SYDVKM come from the germline V gene. This CDR3 is CASSSSLAGGPMGYF. In nucleotides, the CDR3 is TGTGCCAGCAGCTCCTCTCTAGCGGGAGGGCCGATGGGGTACTTC.

This clone was detected only once. The genes are TRBV9 and TRBJ2-1, with 7 bases fitting TRBD2. Germline V gives CDR1 SGDLS, CDR2 YYNGEE. Unmatched junction bases numbered 10, after V lost 0 bases and J lost 7 bases. The CDR3 totals 16 residues. This CDR3 is CASSVAGGSNVNEQFF. Written as DNA, the CDR3 is TGTGCCAGCAGCGTAGCTGGCGGGAGTAATGTGAATGAGCAGTTCTTC.

This sequence joins TRBV18 and TRBJ2-4; 11 bases line up with TRBD1. This CDR3 is 17 amino acids long. Germline V gene sequence: CDR1 KGHSH, CDR2 LQKENI. Trimming removed 0 bases from V and 8 bases from J; junction bases left unmatched: 9. CDR3 nucleotide sequence: TGTGCCAGCTCACCACCAGGACAGGGGGCGCGAGGGGACATTCAGTACTTC. Protein: CASSPPGQGARGDIQYF.

The chain links TRBV2 to TRBJ2-2; D may be TRBD2 (5 bases). This CDR3 comprises 14 residues. V gave up 4 bases and J gave up 8 bases, with 14 bases separating them. CDR1 is SNHLY and CDR2 is FYNNEI in the germline V gene. The CDR3 protein is CASSVTLASGELFF. The CDR3 coding sequence is TGTGCCAGCAGTGTAACGCTAGCAAGTGGGGAGCTGTTTTTT. The variable domain in full, with the rest retrieved from reference TRBV2 and TRBJ2-2, is EPEVTQTPSHQVTQMGQEVILRCVPISNHLYFYWYRQILGQKVEFLVSFYNNEISEKSEIFDDQFSVERPDGSNFTLKIRSTKLEDSAMYFCASSVTLASGELFFGEGSRLTVL.

This clone was counted a single time. This sequence joins TRBV23-1 and TRBJ2-7; 7 nucleotides line up with TRBD1. TRBV23-1 is an ORF; its function is uncertain. The CDR3 is 17 amino acids. V lost 3 bases to trimming and J lost 0 bases; unmatched junction nucleotides: 11. The CDR3 is CASSHSTRTGISYEQYF. For the CDR3, the DNA is TGCGCCAGCAGTCATTCTACTCGGACAGGAATCTCCTACGAGCAGTACTTC.

The chain carries TRBV5-1 and TRBJ1-4; TRBD1 agrees at 9 bases. The CDR3 contains 13 residues. Germline CDR1 and CDR2: SGHRS and YFSETQ. V dropped 3 bases and J dropped 7; count of bases not matched to a gene: 1. CDR3 region: CASSSDRGEKLFF. The CDR3, as DNA: TGCGCCAGCAGCTCGGACAGGGGTGAAAAACTGTTTTTT.

The chain combines TRBV6-5 with TRBJ2-3; D may be TRBD1 (6 bases). Per germline, CDR1 MNHEY and CDR2 SVGAGI. CDR3 length equals 13 residues. Trimming removed 8 bases from V and 2 bases from J, with 11 bases in between. The CDR3 loop is CASATGITDTQYF. The CDR3 DNA sequence: TGTGCCAGCGCGACAGGCATCACAGATACGCAGTATTTT.

J is TRBJ1-5 and V is TRBV27; D is unresolved. The ends were cut back, 5 bases at V and 5 bases at J, with 16 bases in the middle. Germline CDR1 is MNHEY and CDR2 is SMNVEV (reference sequence). CDR3 length equals 15 residues. CDR3 residues: CASSPQRGRYQPQHF. For the CDR3, the DNA is TGTGCCAGCAGTCCCCAACGGGGTCGGTATCAGCCCCAGCATTTT.

The chain links TRBV12-2 to TRBJ2-7; the DNA was not compared with TRBD1, the D call given in the table. TRBV12-2 is reported as a pseudogene. The CDR3 spans 13 residues. The CDR3 sequence: CASRLRTSYEQYF. In nucleotides, the CDR3 is TGTGCAAGTCGCTTAAGGACATCCTACGAGCAGTACTTC.

This clone was found once. The chain recombines TRBV5-5 with TRBJ2-2; 7 nucleotides align to TRBD1. V lost 5 bases to trimming and J lost 0 bases; unmatched junction nucleotides: 10. This CDR3 region has 17 residues. The germline V gene has CDR1 SGHKS and CDR2 YYEKEE (reference sequence). CDR3 region: CASRRHPGQSNTGELFF. For the CDR3, the DNA is TGTGCCAGCAGGCGTCATCCGGGACAGTCGAACACCGGGGAGCTGTTTTTT.

The J gene is TRBJ1-1, the V gene TRBV18; the match to TRBD1 covers 9 bases. The CDR3 spans 14 residues. J gave up 2 bases and V 2 bases, and 0 bases lay outside the gene matches. Looked up from germline, CDR1 is KGHSH and CDR2 is LQKENI. This CDR3 reads CASSPTGGNTEAFF. As DNA, the CDR3 is TGTGCCAGCTCACCAACAGGGGGCAACACTGAAGCTTTCTTT.

The rearrangement joins TRBV9 to TRBJ2-5; D is uncertain. This CDR3 has 12 amino acids. V was pared by 6 bases and J by 5 bases, with 11 bases between. Germline V CDR1 and CDR2: SGDLS, YYNGEE. The DNA for the CDR3 is TGTGCCAGCACCCGCATAGAGGAGACCCAGTACTTC. It yields the protein CASTRIEETQYF.

This chain joins TRBV7-2 and TRBJ2-7; TRBD2 aligns across 9 bases. Germline CDR1 is SGHTA and CDR2 is FQGNSA. The CDR3 spans 14 residues. V was clipped by 5 bases and J by 7 bases; unmatched bases: 9. CDR3 loop: CASSPASGTWEQYF. In DNA, the CDR3 is TGTGCCAGCAGCCCTGCTAGCGGGACTTGGGAGCAGTACTTC.

The chain has TRBV30 and TRBJ2-7; 10 bases fit TRBD1. The CDR3 is made up of 13 amino acids. Germline lookup yields CDR1 GTSNPN and CDR2 SVGIG (reference sequence). V lost 5 bases to trimming and J lost 7 bases; unmatched junction nucleotides: 8. The CDR3 DNA sequence: TGTGCCTGGGGCCGGGACAGGGGACGGGAGCAGTACTTC. As protein: CAWGRDRGREQYF.

The chain carries TRBV27 and TRBJ2-1; 10 positions match TRBD2. Germline V gives CDR1 MNHEY, CDR2 SMNVEV (reference sequence). V gave up 6 bases and J gave up 4 bases; unmatched junction bases: 12. The CDR3 length is 17 residues. The CDR3 DNA reads TGTGCCAGCAGCCGAGTTTCTAGCGGGAGAATATACAATGAGCAGTTCTTC. It codes for CASSRVSSGRIYNEQFF.